Presented here are 12 T cell receptor beta chains from one specimen sequenced in a study of cytomegalovirus exposure and HLA in healthy donors. The primer mix had 60 Vbeta and 13 Jbeta primers. Method: immunoSEQ multiplex PCR; TCRdb's copy keeps in-frame clones and lacks some. The top ten clones hold 2.5% to 3.5% of a sample with roughly 120,000 clones, about 73% of them seen once. Sample: PBMCs. Every receptor here comes from a woman aged 25 to 39 in good health and CMV-seropositive.

This rearrangement joins TRBV7-7 to TRBJ2-2, with 7 bases matching TRBD1. CDR1 and CDR2 (germline): SSHAT, FNYEAQ (reference sequence). Germline trimming cut 5 bases from V and 5 bases from J; bases unmatched to any gene: 14. The CDR3 is made up of 17 amino acids. CDR3 bases: TGTGCCAGCAGCCGGGGACAGCTTGAGAGTCGAACCGGGGAGCTGTTTTTT. Translated, it gives CASSRGQLESRTGELFF.

The rearrangement uses TRBV14 and TRBJ2-4; 10 bases fit TRBD1. The CDR3 spans 17 residues. Germline values: CDR1 SGHDN, CDR2 FVKESK. V lost 1 base and J lost 1; bases outside the gene matches: 4. The CDR3, as DNA: TGTGCCAGCAGCCAAGTCGGACAGGGGGAGGCCAAAAACATTCAGTACTTC. Translating gives CASSQVGQGEAKNIQYF.

The V gene is TRBV5-4, the J gene TRBJ1-2, with 7 bases lining up with TRBD1. The germline CDR1 and CDR2 sequences are SGHNT and YYREEE (reference sequence). The CDR3 loop spans 17 amino acids. V lost 2 bases to trimming and J lost 4 bases; unmatched junction nucleotides: 14. CDR3: CASSFGSYRGQGYGYTF. For the CDR3, the DNA is TGTGCCAGCAGCTTTGGGTCTTACAGGGGCCAAGGCTATGGCTACACCTTC. Variable domain in full (rest from reference TRBV5-4 and TRBJ1-2): ETGVTQSPTHLIKTRGQQVTLRCSSQSGHNTVSWYQQALGQGPQFIFQYYREEENGRGNFPPRFSGLQFPNYSSELNVNALELDDSALYLCASSFGSYRGQGYGYTFGSGTRLTVV.

The chain employs TRBV28 and TRBJ1-1, with D possibly being TRBD1 (6 bases). The V gene's germline CDR1 is MDHEN and CDR2 SYDVKM. The V end was cut by 6 bases, the J end by 4 bases, with 12 bases between. The CDR3 runs to 13 residues. CDR3 DNA: TGTGCCAGCAGGCCGGGGGGGGCCACTGAAGCTTTCTTT. The encoded protein is CASRPGGATEAFF.

V usage is TRBV6-1 and J usage is TRBJ1-2, with 7 bases matching TRBD1. The junction had 8 bases not matched to a gene; V was cut back by 5 bases and J by 8 bases. Germline V CDR1 and CDR2: MNHNS, SASEGT. CDR3 length equals 13 residues. The CDR3 is CASSTTGDRGYTF. CDR3 nucleotide sequence: TGTGCCAGCAGTACTACAGGGGATCGGGGCTACACCTTC.

This clone showed up just a few times. At one boundary the junction diverges from the germline segment, which might be a read error. This chain links TRBV7-9 with TRBJ2-1; 9 bases line up with TRBD1. The CDR3 sequence is 15 residues long. Germline V CDR1 and CDR2: SEHNR, FQNEAQ (reference sequence). For the CDR3, the DNA is TGTTCCAGCAGCGCCGGGACAGGGCTTTACAATGAGCAGTTCTTC. Translation: CSSSAGTGLYNEQFF.

This rearrangement joins TRBV5-6 to TRBJ2-2; D is undetermined. The germline V and J ends were trimmed by 0 bases and 4 bases, with 7 bases remaining between them. Per the germline V gene, CDR1 is SGHDT and CDR2 is YYEEEE. CDR3 length: 14 residues. The CDR3 nucleotides are TGTGCCAGCAGCTTGGATGTGAGCACCGGGGAGCTGTTTTTT. Translating it yields CASSLDVSTGELFF.

J is TRBJ1-2 and V is TRBV7-9; the D gene is possibly TRBD1 (5 bases). This CDR3 spans 16 amino acids. Trimming took 3 bases from V and 7 from J, leaving 21 bases between them. From germline, CDR1 is SEHNR and CDR2 FQNEAQ (reference sequence). The CDR3 sequence: CASSFAGQGLIFGYTF. CDR3 bases: TGTGCCAGCAGCTTCGCGGGGCAGGGTCTGATTTTTGGCTACACCTTC.

The V gene is TRBV29-1, the J gene TRBJ2-7; 10 nucleotides agree with TRBD1. The CDR3 totals 14 residues. Germline V gene data show CDR1 as SQVTM and CDR2 as ANQGSEA. Losses at the gene ends were 6 bases for V and 7 bases for J; bases not matched to a gene: 12. The CDR3 coding sequence is TGCAGCGTCGATCTTGACAGGGGGCTGAGAGAGCAGTACTTC. Protein: CSVDLDRGLREQYF.

This chain links TRBV4-3 with TRBJ1-4; D is unclear. The CDR3 length is 13 residues. Looked up from germline, CDR1 is LGHNA and CDR2 is YSLEER. V lost 6 bases, J lost 5 bases, and 10 bases lay in between. CDR3 residues: CASSLGHNEKLFF. The CDR3, as DNA: TGCGCCAGCAGTTTGGGCCACAATGAAAAACTGTTTTTT.

The rearrangement joins TRBV7-2 to TRBJ1-1; possibly TRBD1 for D (5 bases). V lost 1 base and J 11 bases, leaving 14 bases between the germline ends. The CDR3 runs 13 residues. CDR1 and CDR2 from the germline V gene are SGHTA and FQGNSA. CDR3 nucleotides: TGTGCCAGCAGCTTAGATGTGGGGCGCGATGCTTTCTTT. This codes for CASSLDVGRDAFF.

This sequence joins TRBV5-1 and TRBJ1-6; 7 nucleotides align to TRBD1. The trim removed 1 base at V and 9 bases at J, leaving 7 bases unmatched. The germline V gene has CDR1 SGHRS and CDR2 YFSETQ. The CDR3 sequence is 15 residues long. The CDR3 DNA is TGCGCCAGCAGCTTGTCACAGGGGAACAGTTCACCCCTCCACTTT. Translated, it gives CASSLSQGNSSPLHF.